The following is a T cell receptor (beta chain) sequence with its context. The sample is drawn from a study of technical replicates of blood from several donors. TCRdb's copy holds only in-frame clones and misses some; the assay was immunoSEQ multiplex PCR. Of over 75,000 clones listed, around 97% are singletons. This clonotype originated in a human donor in good health. The specimen sequenced was T cells isolated from PBMCs.

CDR3 region: CATSPPRLAGGLNTQYF. DNA for the CDR3: TGTGCCACCTCACCCCCGAGACTAGCGGGGGGGCTTAATACGCAGTATTTT. This sequence joins TRBV27 and TRBJ2-3; 14 bases match TRBD2. This CDR3 comprises 17 residues. Germline assignment: CDR1 MNHEY and CDR2 SMNVEV (reference sequence). V gave up 10 bases and J gave up 7 bases; unmatched junction bases: 16.